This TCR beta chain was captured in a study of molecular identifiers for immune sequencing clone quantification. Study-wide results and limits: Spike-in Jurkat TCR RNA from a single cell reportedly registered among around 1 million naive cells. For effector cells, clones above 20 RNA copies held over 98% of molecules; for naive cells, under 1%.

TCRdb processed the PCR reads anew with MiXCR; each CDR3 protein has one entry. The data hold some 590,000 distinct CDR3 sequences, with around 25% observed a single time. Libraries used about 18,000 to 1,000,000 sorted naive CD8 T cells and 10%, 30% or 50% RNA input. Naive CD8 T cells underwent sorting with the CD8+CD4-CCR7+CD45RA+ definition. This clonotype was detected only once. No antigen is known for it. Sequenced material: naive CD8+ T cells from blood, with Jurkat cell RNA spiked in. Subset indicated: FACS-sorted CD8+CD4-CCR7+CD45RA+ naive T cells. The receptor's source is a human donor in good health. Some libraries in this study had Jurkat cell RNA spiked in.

As DNA, the CDR3 is TGTGCCAGTAGTATAGCGGGACAAGCTAACTATGGCTACACCTTC. Residues: CASSIAGQANYGYTF. J is TRBJ1-2 and V is TRBV19, with D possibly TRBD1 on 6 matching bases. Trimming removed 1 base from V and 0 bases from J, with 9 bases in between. CDR1 is LNHDA, CDR2 SQIVND, per germline (reference sequence). CDR3 length equals 15 residues.